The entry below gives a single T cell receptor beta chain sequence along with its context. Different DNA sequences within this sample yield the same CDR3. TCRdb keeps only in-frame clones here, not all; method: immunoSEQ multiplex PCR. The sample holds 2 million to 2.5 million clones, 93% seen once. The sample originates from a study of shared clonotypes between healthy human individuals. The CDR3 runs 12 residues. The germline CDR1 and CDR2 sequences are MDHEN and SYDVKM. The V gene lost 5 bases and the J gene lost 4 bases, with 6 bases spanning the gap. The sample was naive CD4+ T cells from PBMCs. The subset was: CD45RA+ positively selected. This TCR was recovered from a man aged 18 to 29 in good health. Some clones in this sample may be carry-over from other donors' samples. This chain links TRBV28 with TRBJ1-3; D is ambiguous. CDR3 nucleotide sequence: TGTGCCAGCAGTCCCCTCGGAAACACCATATATTTT. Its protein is CASSPLGNTIYF.